The present T cell receptor (beta chain) was sequenced within a study of cytomegalovirus exposure and HLA in healthy donors. Findings of the study overall: Reported results showed that the classifier diagnosed cytomegalovirus status with high specificity and sensitivity. Usually a TCR sequence was rare, but some public TCRs were found in many donors.

With regard to this clone: Its specificity is not known. Other DNA sequences within the sample encode an identical CDR3.

Trimming left V 9 bases short and J 5 bases short, with 7 bases between. The CDR3 is 10 residues long. Germline loops: CDR1 MNHEY, CDR2 SMNVEV (reference sequence). With 60 Vbeta and 13 Jbeta primers, the PCR was carried out. Method: immunoSEQ multiplex PCR; TCRdb's copy keeps in-frame clones and lacks some. The table has 200,000 to 250,000 clones, roughly 79% seen once. This TCR derives from a man younger than 30 in good health and CMV-seronegative. Input material: PBMCs. The J gene is TRBJ2-5, the V gene TRBV27; D is possibly TRBD2 (5 bases). CDR3 nucleotides: TGTGCCAGTCGCGGGGAGACCCAGTACTTC. Amino acid sequence: CASRGETQYF.